A selection of T cell receptor beta chains follows, all from one sample in a study of cytomegalovirus exposure and HLA in healthy donors. Measured with immunoSEQ multiplex PCR; TCRdb has only the in-frame clones, and not every one. The sample records approximately 93,000 clones, 79% being singletons. Sequenced input: PBMCs. The receptor set was obtained from a male donor in good health and CMV-seropositive. Each CDR3 is given with its conserved first and last residue. D genes are given only for firm matches. The size of a clone is reported for some rows only, either as once, few or many, or as a class for expanded clones.

>TRBD1|TRBJ2-2|-|TRBV5-1
TGCGCCAGCAGCTTTACAGGGGGCGATACCGGGGAGCTGTTTTTT
CASSFTGGDTGELFF
>-|TRBJ2-1|once|TRBV7-6
TGTGCCAGCAGCTTAACGGGGGACTCCTACAATGAGCAGTTCTTC
CASSLTGDSYNEQFF
>TRBD1|TRBJ1-2|-|TRBV2
TGTGCCTGCCGGGGACAGGGGGCGCCCAACTATGGCTACACCTTC
CACRGQGAPNYGYTF
>TRBD1|TRBJ2-7|-|TRBV9
TGTGCCAGCAGCGTAGCTGGGACAGGGGGCGGCGAGCAGTACTTC
CASSVAGTGGGEQYF
>TRBD1|TRBJ1-1|-|TRBV11-2
TGTGCCAGCAGCTTAGACAGGGGGCGGACTGAAGCTTTCTTT
CASSLDRGRTEAFF
>-|TRBJ1-3|once|TRBV4-3
TGCGCCAGCAGCCAAGATTGGCAGGCCTCTGGAAACACCATATATTTT
CASSQDWQASGNTIYF
>TRBD1|TRBJ2-7|-|TRBV4-1
TGCGCCAGCAGCCAGCTACCGGGACAGGGCTACGAGCAGTACTTC
CASSQLPGQGYEQYF
>-|TRBJ2-4|-|TRBV7-7
TGTGCTAGCAGCTTATCCCGGACAGACATTCAGTACTTC
CASSLSRTDIQYF
>TRBD1|TRBJ1-1|-|TRBV5-1
TGCGCCAGCTCGGACAGGGTGGGCACTGAAGCTTTCTTT
CASSDRVGTEAFF
>-|TRBJ1-1|few|TRBV18
TGTGCCAGCTCACCCCAAGAGGTCACTGAAGCTTTCTTT
CASSPQEVTEAFF
>-|TRBJ1-6|-|TRBV7-2
TGTGCCATAGCCCGGGACTTCAATTCACCCCTCCACTTT
CAIARDFNSPLHF
>-|TRBJ2-5|-|TRBV2
TGTGCCAGGGCGGTAGGTTCACAAGAGACCCAGTACTTC
CARAVGSQETQYF
>-|TRBJ1-5|once|TRBV5-6
TGTGCCAGCAGCTCCATAGGGAGGCAGCCCCAGCATTTT
CASSSIGRQPQHF
>TRBD1|TRBJ1-1|-|TRBV9
TGTGCCAGCAGCGCCCAAGACAGGGTACCTGAAGCTTTCTTT
CASSAQDRVPEAFF
>TRBD1|TRBJ1-5|-|TRBV6-1
TGTGCCACCCGACAGGGATCACTAAATCAGCCCCAGCATTTT
CATRQGSLNQPQHF
>TRBD1|TRBJ1-2|-|TRBV25-1
TGTGCCAGCAGTGAACGGGACAGGGGTAACTATGGCTACACCTTC
CASSERDRGNYGYTF
>-|TRBJ1-2|-|TRBV6-5
TGTGCCAGCAGAGATACGGGGGGAGGCTATGGCTACACCTTC
CASRDTGGGYGYTF
>-|TRBJ2-7|-|TRBV7-2
TGTGCCAGCAGCATACAGGGTTTCTCCTACGAGCAGTACTTC
CASSIQGFSYEQYF
>TRBD2|TRBJ2-3|-|TRBV4-1
TGCGCCAGCAGCCAAGCGATGATAGCGGGGCGCCGGGATACGCAGTATTTT
CASSQAMIAGRRDTQYF
>-|TRBJ1-6|-|TRBV19
TGTGCCAGTAGTAGGCAATTTTCACCCCTCCACTTT
CASSRQFSPLHF
>TRBD2|TRBJ2-7|-|TRBV9
TGTGCCAGCAGCGTAGCTCCGACTAGCGGGGGGGCATACGAGCAGTACTTC
CASSVAPTSGGAYEQYF
>TRBD1|TRBJ1-6|-|TRBV19
TGTGCCAGTAGTATAGACTCGACAGGGGCCGTGAATTCACCCCTCCACTTT
CASSIDSTGAVNSPLHF